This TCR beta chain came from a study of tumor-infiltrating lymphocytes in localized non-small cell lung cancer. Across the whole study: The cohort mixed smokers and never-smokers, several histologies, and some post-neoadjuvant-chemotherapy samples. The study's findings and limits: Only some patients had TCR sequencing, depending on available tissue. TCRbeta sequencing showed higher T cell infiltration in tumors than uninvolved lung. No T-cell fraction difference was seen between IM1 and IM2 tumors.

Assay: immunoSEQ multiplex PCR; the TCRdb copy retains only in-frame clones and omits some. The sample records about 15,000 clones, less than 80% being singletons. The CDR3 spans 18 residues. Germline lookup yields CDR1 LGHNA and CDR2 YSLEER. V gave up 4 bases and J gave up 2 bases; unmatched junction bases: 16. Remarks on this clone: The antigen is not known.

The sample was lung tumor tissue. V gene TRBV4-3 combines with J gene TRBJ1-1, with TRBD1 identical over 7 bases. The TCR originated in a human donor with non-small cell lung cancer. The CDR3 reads CASSRNRGSGGSNTEAFF. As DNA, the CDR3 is TGCGCCAGCAGCCGGAATAGGGGCTCAGGGGGGTCCAACACTGAAGCTTTCTTT.